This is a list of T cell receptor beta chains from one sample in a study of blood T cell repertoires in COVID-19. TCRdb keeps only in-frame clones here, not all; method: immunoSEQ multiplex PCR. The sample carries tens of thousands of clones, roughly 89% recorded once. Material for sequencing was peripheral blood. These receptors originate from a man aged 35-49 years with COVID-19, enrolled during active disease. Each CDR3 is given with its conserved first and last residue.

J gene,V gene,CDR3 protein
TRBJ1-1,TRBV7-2,CASSFDRVKAFF
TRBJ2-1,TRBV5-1,CASSLAGTPNEQFF
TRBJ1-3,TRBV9,CASSVVGNTIYF
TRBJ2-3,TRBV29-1,CSVTGSTDTQYF
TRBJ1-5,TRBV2,CASSVERGNQPQHF
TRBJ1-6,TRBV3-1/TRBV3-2,CASSRNRDRYNSPLHF
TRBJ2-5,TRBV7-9,CASSLGVAVQETQYF
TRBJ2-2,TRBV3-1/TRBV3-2,CASSQLRGTGELFF
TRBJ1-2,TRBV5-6,CASSLDRGSGYTF
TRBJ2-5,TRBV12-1,CASSPGTGDHEETQYF
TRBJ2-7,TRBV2,CASSATRTGGEQYF
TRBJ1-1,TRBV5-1,CASSLAGLTEAFF
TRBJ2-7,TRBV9,CASSVGGDYSYEQYF
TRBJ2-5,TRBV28,CASSSPGQVMTQYF
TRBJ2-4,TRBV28,CASSFVLPGEVYF
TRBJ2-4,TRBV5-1,CASSLEGDIQYF
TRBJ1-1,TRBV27,CASRDGTGGSRMNTEAFF
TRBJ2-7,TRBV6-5,CASSPDRYEQYF
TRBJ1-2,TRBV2,CASSAADRGFYGYTF
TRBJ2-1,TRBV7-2,CASSSLAGGTYNEQFF
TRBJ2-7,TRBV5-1,CASGSGQSHEQYF
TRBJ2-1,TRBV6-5,CASSLTGGAPNEQFF
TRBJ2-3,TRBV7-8,CASSSDRHTDTQYF
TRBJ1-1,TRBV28,CASSFGELNTEAFF
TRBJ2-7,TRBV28,CASSPGRGTEQYF
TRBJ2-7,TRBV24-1,CATPGTIRLHEQYF
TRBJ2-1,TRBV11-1,CASSQILASGWNEQFF
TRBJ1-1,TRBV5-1,CASSWDREGVNTEAFF
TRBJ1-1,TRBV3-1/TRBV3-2,CASSPWLGGEGMNTEAFF
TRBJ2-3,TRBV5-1,CASSSRQGGTDTQYF
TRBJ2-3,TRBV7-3,CASSLTDRVADTQYF
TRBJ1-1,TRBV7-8,CASAEKRTNTEAFF
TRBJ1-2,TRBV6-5,CASSYSITNYGYTF
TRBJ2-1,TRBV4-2,CASSQADSAPYNEQFF
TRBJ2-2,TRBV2,CASRRGQNTGELFF
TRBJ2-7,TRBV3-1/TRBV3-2,CASSQGTASSYEQYF
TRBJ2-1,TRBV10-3,CAISGLAGAFFDNEQFF
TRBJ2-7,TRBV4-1,CASSFEDSYEQYF
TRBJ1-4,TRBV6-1,CASSESPLFVVQMTNEKLFF
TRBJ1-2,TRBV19,CASSPSRGGGGYTF
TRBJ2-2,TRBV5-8,CASSSGSQANTGELFF
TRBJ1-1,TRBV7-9,CASSLAPTEAFF
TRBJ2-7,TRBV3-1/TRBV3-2,CASSQGAGAHEQYF
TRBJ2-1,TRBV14,CASSLARLAETNNEQFF
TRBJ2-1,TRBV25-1,CASAGGQGYNEQFF
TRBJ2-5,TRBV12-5,CASAPGLAGGRETQYF
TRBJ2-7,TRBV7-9,CASSSTAGTGVWEQYF
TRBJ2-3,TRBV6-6,CASSSFSGGLTDTQYF
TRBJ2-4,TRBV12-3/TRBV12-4,CASSQGENIQYF
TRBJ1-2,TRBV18,CASSPLVTGEFGGYTF
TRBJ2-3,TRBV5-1,CASSLGDYYTDTQYF
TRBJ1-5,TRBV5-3,CARSLHKGAGVGQPQHF
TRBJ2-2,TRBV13,CASSPSTGGYGTGELFF
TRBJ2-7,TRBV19,CASSMSSPWTGGSYEQYF
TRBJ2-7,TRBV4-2,CASSQDPAGTNTYEQYF
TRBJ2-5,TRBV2,CASSFSRVETQYF
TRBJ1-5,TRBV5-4,CATRLCNQPQHF